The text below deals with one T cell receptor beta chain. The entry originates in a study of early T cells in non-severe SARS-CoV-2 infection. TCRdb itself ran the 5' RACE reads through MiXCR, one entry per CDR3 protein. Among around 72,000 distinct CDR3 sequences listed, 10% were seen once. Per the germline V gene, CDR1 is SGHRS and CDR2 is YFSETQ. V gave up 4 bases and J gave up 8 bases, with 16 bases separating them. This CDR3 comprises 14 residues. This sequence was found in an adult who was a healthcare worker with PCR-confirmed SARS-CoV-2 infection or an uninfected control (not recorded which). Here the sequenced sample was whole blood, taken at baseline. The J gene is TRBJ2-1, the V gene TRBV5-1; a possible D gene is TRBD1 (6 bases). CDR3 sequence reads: CASSPLGAADEQFF. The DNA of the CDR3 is TGCGCCAGCAGCCCATTGGGGGCGGCGGATGAGCAGTTCTTC.